A selection of T cell receptor beta chains follows, all from one sample in a study of vaccination and CD4 T cells after COVID-19. TCRdb itself ran the PCR reads through MiXCR, one entry per CDR3 protein. The sample holds 18,000 or so distinct CDR3 sequences, approximately 50% seen once. Antigens for these TCRs are unknown. This specimen consisted of CD4+ T cells from blood, cultured in vitro, obtained before SARS-CoV-2 vaccination. All receptors come from a human donor who had recovered from COVID-19. The conserved cysteine and the conserved F or W are not part of the CDR3 here. Each record gives: CDR3 length, V gene, J gene, CDR3 protein.

13	TRBV6-1	TRBJ2-7	ASSTRGLSSYEQY
10	TRBV12-3/TRBV12-4	TRBJ1-1	ASSLVGPNAF
15	TRBV12-3/TRBV12-4	TRBJ2-1	ASSPPRTSGREGEQF
14	TRBV24-1	TRBJ2-7	ATSDPRPGHNYEQY
12	TRBV6-1	TRBJ2-7	ASSQGTVSYEQY
14	TRBV20-1	TRBJ2-3	SAFLGAGGYTDTQY
10	TRBV6-2/TRBV6-3	TRBJ2-3	AIRDPTDTQY
11	TRBV28	TRBJ2-2	ATGYSNTGELF
13	TRBV20-1	TRBJ2-2	SAGTSGSVTGELF
11	TRBV15	TRBJ2-1	ATGPLGGIEQF
12	TRBV11-1	TRBJ2-3	ASSAARERNTQY
12	TRBV24-1	TRBJ1-5	ATSDLEGSQPQH
12	TRBV10-3	TRBJ2-1	AISPSAQTGEQF
12	TRBV19	TRBJ1-5	ASSLWVVGQPQH
16	TRBV4-1	TRBJ2-3	ASSQDRGTSGSRDTQY
10	TRBV10-2	TRBJ2-3	ASSDVTDTQY
13	TRBV7-3	TRBJ2-1	ASSRRTSGRDEQF
11	TRBV2	TRBJ2-7	ASRLAGTPEQY
10	TRBV20-1	TRBJ1-1	SAKVGDLEAF
9	TRBV6-5	TRBJ2-7	ASSLGYEQY
13	TRBV4-1	TRBJ1-5	ASSPGAIGNQPQH
12	TRBV20-1	TRBJ2-1	SAPDSGSYNEQF
12	TRBV20-1	TRBJ2-3	SAMLAERPNTQY
12	TRBV5-1	TRBJ2-7	ASSLRKGSYEQY
13	TRBV12-5	TRBJ2-5	ASGLITGGLETQY
17	TRBV18	TRBJ2-7	ASSPVGLAVTGRSYEQY